These 18 T cell receptor beta chains share one sample of origin, sequenced in a study of T cells after yellow fever vaccination. Each CDR3 protein is one row after TCRdb ran MiXCR on the 5' RACE reads. The sample lists hundreds of thousands of distinct CDR3 sequences, 3.6% occurring once. The specimen comprised PBMCs, sampled on the day of the yellow fever booster vaccination. The receptors stem from a man in his late teens or twenties who received the YFV17D yellow fever vaccine.

This clonotype was observed a handful of times. The chain carries TRBV29-1 and TRBJ1-2, with D maybe TRBD1 (5 bases). The CDR3 extends over 16 amino acids. The germline V gene has CDR1 SQVTM and CDR2 ANQGSEA. V gave up 0 bases and J gave up 0 bases, with 14 bases separating them. In DNA, the CDR3 is TGCAGCGTTGAAGATCTTACAAGGACATCTAACTATGGCTACACCTTC. Translating gives CSVEDLTRTSNYGYTF.

V and J are TRBV6-2 or TRBV6-3 and TRBJ2-1, with 8 bases identical to TRBD2. The CDR3 runs 15 residues. J lost 6 bases, V lost 8 bases, and 12 bases had no gene match. Looked up from germline, CDR1 is MNHEY and CDR2 is SVGEGT. In DNA form, the CDR3 reads TGTGCCAGCGTGGGCGGGGACGGGGGGGCCAATGAGCAGTTCTTC. Residues: CASVGGDGGANEQFF.

In its sample, this clonotype was seen many times. The chain recombines TRBV10-3 with TRBJ2-7; either TRBD1 or TRBD2 may fit D (6 bases each). The CDR3 covers 14 residues. With 5 bases removed from V and 6 bases from J, the gap between germline ends came to 17 bases. Germline CDR1 and CDR2: ENHRY and SYGVKD. In nucleotides, the CDR3 is TGTGCCATCAGTAACCTAGGAGGGGGAACCGAGCAGTACGTC. Protein product: CAISNLGGGTEQYV.

This clonotype was found a few times. The J gene is TRBJ1-2, the V gene TRBV18; D is unresolved. Germline CDR1 and CDR2: KGHSH and LQKENI. Trimming shortened V by 1 base and J by 1 base, and 13 bases separated the two germline ends. CDR3 length: 16 residues. The DNA of the CDR3 is TGTGCCAGCTCACCACTGGAGTCCCGGAGTAACTATGGCTACACCTTC. It translates to CASSPLESRSNYGYTF.

This chain connects TRBV9 to TRBJ2-3; tentatively, D is TRBD2 (5 bases). Germline V gives CDR1 SGDLS, CDR2 YYNGEE. Trimming left V 4 bases short and J 4 bases short, with 13 bases between. There are 14 residues in the CDR3. In nucleotides, the CDR3 is TGTGCCAGCAGCCCGGGGATAGGCGCAGATACGCAGTATTTT. This codes for CASSPGIGADTQYF. The whole variable domain, filled in from reference TRBV9 and TRBJ2-3, reads DSGVTQTPKHLITATGQRVTLRCSPRSGDLSVYWYQQSLDQGLQFLIQYYNGEERAKGNILERFSAQQFPDLHSELNLSSLELGDSALYFCASSPGIGADTQYFGPGTRLTVL.

This clonotype was seen at least ten times. The rearrangement joins TRBV4-3 to TRBJ2-3; either TRBD1 or TRBD2 may fit D (5 bases each). CDR1 LGHNA and CDR2 YSLEER come from the germline V gene. With 0 bases removed from V and 8 bases from J, the gap between germline ends came to 15 bases. The CDR3 runs 15 residues. CDR3 residues: CASSQDQGPPRTQYF. The DNA of the CDR3 is TGCGCCAGCAGCCAAGATCAGGGACCCCCCCGTACGCAGTATTTT.

This clonotype has more than one count but fewer than ten. The rearrangement links TRBV5-1 to TRBJ1-3; 7 nucleotides match TRBD1. After removal of 4 bases from V and 0 bases from J, the junction contained 10 bases not matched to a gene. The CDR3 spans 17 residues. Per germline, CDR1 SGHRS and CDR2 YFSETQ. CDR3 DNA: TGCGCCAGCAGCCCTGGGACAGTGACGCGCTCTGGAAACACCATATATTTT. Protein product: CASSPGTVTRSGNTIYF.

This clonotype came up many times. V is TRBV5-1 and J is TRBJ1-2, with TRBD1 identical over 7 bases. Germline CDR1 SGHRS, CDR2 YFSETQ. V lost 2 bases to trimming and J lost 7 bases; unmatched junction nucleotides: 8. CDR3 length: 14 amino acids. The CDR3 DNA is TGCGCCAGCAGCTTAGGACAGGAAGGTGGTGGCTACACCTTC. This gives the protein CASSLGQEGGGYTF.

Only a few counts were recorded for this clonotype. The chain uses TRBV5-1 and TRBJ1-6; 8 positions agree with TRBD1. With 4 bases clipped from V and 6 bases from J, the junction kept 9 bases outside the gene matches. CDR1 and CDR2 (germline): SGHRS, YFSETQ. The CDR3 has 16 amino acids. Written as DNA, the CDR3 is TGCGCCAGCAGCCTCCGAGACAGGGGCGGTAATTCACCCCTCCACTTT. Translation: CASSLRDRGGNSPLHF.

This clonotype showed up many times. The chain carries TRBV27 and TRBJ1-1; 7 positions match TRBD1. Germline values: CDR1 MNHEY, CDR2 SMNVEV (reference sequence). The CDR3 is 16 residues long. With 4 bases clipped from V and 0 bases from J, the junction kept 8 bases outside the gene matches. The DNA for the CDR3 is TGTGCCAGCAGTTCTAGGGGGGACAGCATGAACACTGAAGCTTTCTTT. Its protein is CASSSRGDSMNTEAFF.

The table lists this clonotype with many counts. The rearrangement links TRBV12-3 or TRBV12-4 to TRBJ2-3, with 8 bases lining up with TRBD2. The CDR3 loop spans 15 amino acids. The V segment lost 3 bases and the J segment 0 bases; nucleotides outside the gene matches: 2. DNA of the CDR3: TGTGCCAGCAGTTTCCAGCGGGGGAGCACAGATACGCAGTATTTT. As protein: CASSFQRGSTDTQYF.

In its sample, this clonotype was seen many times. The V call is TRBV12-3 or TRBV12-4, the J call TRBJ2-5; the match to TRBD2 covers 8 bases. CDR3 length: 15 amino acids. V lost 4 bases, J lost 3 bases, and 7 bases stayed unmatched. This CDR3 is CASSSGPGGEETQYF. CDR3 nucleotide sequence: TGTGCCAGCAGTTCGGGACCGGGGGGGGAAGAGACCCAGTACTTC.

J is TRBJ2-5 and V is TRBV14; the D is unclear. The CDR3 runs 13 residues. The germline V and J ends were trimmed by 5 bases and 4 bases, with 11 bases remaining between them. Germline V gives CDR1 SGHDN, CDR2 FVKESK. CDR3 residues: CASSTKGRETQYF. The CDR3 DNA sequence: TGTGCCAGCAGCACGAAGGGTCGAGAGACCCAGTACTTC.

This clonotype occurred a few times. The V call is TRBV5-8, the J call TRBJ2-2; D is unresolved. CDR3 size: 14 residues. CDR1 is SGHTS and CDR2 is YDEGEE in the germline V gene. V lost 2 bases, J lost 4 bases, and 9 bases lay in between. The CDR3 spells CASSLKRATGELFF. The CDR3 DNA follows: TGTGCCAGCAGCTTAAAAAGGGCCACCGGGGAGCTGTTTTTT.

The table lists this clonotype with many counts. The DNA of the CDR3 is TGTGCCAGCAGTACTCGTGACAGCGGAGATAACTATGGCTACACCTTC. Protein product: CASSTRDSGDNYGYTF. The chain links TRBV6-5 to TRBJ1-2; D may be TRBD1 (5 bases). Germline V gene sequence: CDR1 MNHEY, CDR2 SVGAGI. V was pared by 5 bases and J by 1 base, with 17 bases between. The CDR3 sequence is 16 residues long.

This clonotype was found many times. The V and J genes are TRBV6-2 or TRBV6-3 and TRBJ1-1; no definite D call. The CDR3 spans 13 residues. Germline lookup yields CDR1 MNHEY and CDR2 SVGEGT. V was cut by 4 bases and J by 5 bases, with 11 bases left in between. DNA for the CDR3: TGTGCCAGCAGTTCCGATAGTTGGACTGAAGCTTTCTTT. Its protein is CASSSDSWTEAFF.

This clonotype came up many times. The J gene is TRBJ1-1, the V gene TRBV5-1; D unclear. The CDR3 loop spans 14 amino acids. CDR1 and CDR2 (germline): SGHRS, YFSETQ. Trimming cost V 1 base and J 2 bases, with 9 bases left between them. The CDR3 protein is CASSLLQTNTEAFF. The CDR3 DNA is TGCGCCAGCAGCTTGTTACAGACCAACACTGAAGCTTTCTTT.

Only a few counts were recorded for this clonotype. V gene TRBV12-3 or TRBV12-4 combines with J gene TRBJ2-1; a weak D match, TRBD2 (5 bases). CDR3 length equals 12 residues. With 5 bases removed from V and 9 bases from J, the gap between germline ends came to 11 bases. The CDR3: CASSTSVTEQFF. CDR3 bases: TGTGCCAGCAGTACTAGTGTTACTGAGCAGTTCTTC.